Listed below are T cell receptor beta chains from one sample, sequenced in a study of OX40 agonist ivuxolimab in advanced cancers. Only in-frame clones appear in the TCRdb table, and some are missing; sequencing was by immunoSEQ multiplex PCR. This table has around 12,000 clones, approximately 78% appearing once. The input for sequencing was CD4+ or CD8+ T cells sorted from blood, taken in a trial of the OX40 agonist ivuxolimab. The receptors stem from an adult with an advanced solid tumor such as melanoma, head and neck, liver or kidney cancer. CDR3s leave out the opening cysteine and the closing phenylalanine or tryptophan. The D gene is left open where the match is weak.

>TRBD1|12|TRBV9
ASSPGTGEQPQH
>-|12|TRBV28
ASSPSRSKNIQY
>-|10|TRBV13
ASSLAGNTIY
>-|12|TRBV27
ASSLEQPSSPLH
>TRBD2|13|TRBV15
ATSTGLAGYNEQF
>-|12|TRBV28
ASSTPSGGHGYT
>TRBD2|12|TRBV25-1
ASSEALAALEQY
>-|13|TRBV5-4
ASSSSVAPNTEAF
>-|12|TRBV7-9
ASSLADRSYGYT
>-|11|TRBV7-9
ASELSNTGELF
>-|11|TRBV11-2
ASSLAGSYGYT
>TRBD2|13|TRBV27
ASSLYGGRAYEQY
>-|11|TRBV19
ASSIPWGAEAF
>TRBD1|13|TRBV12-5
ASGVTGESNQPQH
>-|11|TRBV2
ASKADYNEKLF
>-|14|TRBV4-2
ASSQDLGGSMGELF
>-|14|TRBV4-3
ASSPKPWGMNTEAF
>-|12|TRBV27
ASSLSAGPETQY
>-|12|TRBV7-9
ASSLIQTGDEQY
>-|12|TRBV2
ASSDTAGAYEQY
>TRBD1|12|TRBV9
ASSPATGDTEAF
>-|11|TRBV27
ASSLSGNYEQY
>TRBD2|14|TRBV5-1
ASSLWGLAGENEQF
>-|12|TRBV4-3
ASSQDIMNTEAF
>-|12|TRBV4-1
ASSQPSGTTEAF
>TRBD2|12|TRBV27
ASSFVAGGGEQY